This entry describes one T cell receptor (beta chain). The target antigen is unknown. This sample was taken from a study of cytomegalovirus exposure and HLA in healthy donors. Study results and limitations: The authors confirmed in vitro that a few CMV-associated chains were specific for CMV antigens. Cytomegalovirus association was listed for around 180 TCR beta chains. Across donors, most TCRs were seen rarely, yet some public ones were widespread. Later analysis associated a missense DCLRE1C variant with TCR beta V- and J-gene trimming.

The V gene end was trimmed by 4 bases and the J gene end by 10 bases; junction bases not matched to a gene: 11. The CDR3 extends over 15 amino acids. Looked up from germline, CDR1 is LNHNV and CDR2 is YYDKDF (reference sequence). Researchers ran the PCR with 60 Vbeta and 13 Jbeta primers. Measured with immunoSEQ multiplex PCR; TCRdb has only the in-frame clones, and not every one. This sample carries 150,000 to 200,000 clones, under 90% of them seen once, and the ten largest clones take around 1.5%. The chain employs TRBV15 and TRBJ2-1, with 9 bases fitting TRBD2. The sample was PBMCs. The receptor's source is a male donor in good health and CMV-seronegative. The chain's CDR3 is CATSNPPGLALEQFF. Here the CDR3 DNA reads TGTGCCACCAGCAACCCCCCGGGACTAGCTCTCGAGCAGTTCTTC.